A selection of T cell receptor beta chains follows, all from one sample in a study of regulatory T cells in long-lasting Graves disease. TCRdb processed the multiplex PCR reads anew with MiXCR; each CDR3 protein has one entry. This table has around 340,000 distinct CDR3 sequences, about 19% appearing once. The sample in question was peripheral blood mononuclear cells (PBMCs), obtained when the disease was refractory, from a patient treated with antithyroid drugs. Every receptor here comes from a female donor with Graves disease. Both conserved end residues are part of each CDR3. The D gene is left open where the match is weak. Expanded clones get a size class; other rows say once, few or many, or leave the size out.

TRBJ1-2,TRBV5-1,NA,many,CASSWGAVLSNYGYTF,TGCGCCAGCAGCTGGGGGGCTGTACTATCTAACTATGGCTACACCTTC
TRBJ2-5,TRBV6-1,NA,many,CASSDGSRPETQYF,TGTGCCAGCAGTGACGGATCCCGCCCGGAGACCCAGTACTTC
TRBJ2-2,TRBV12-3/TRBV12-4,NA,few,CASSLDATNTGELFF,TGTGCCAGCAGCCTAGACGCAACGAACACCGGGGAGCTGTTTTTT
TRBJ2-7,TRBV6-5,TRBD2,many,CASSYSSGIPYEQYF,TGTGCCAGCAGTTACTCGAGCGGGATTCCCTACGAGCAGTACTTC
TRBJ2-1,TRBV14,NA,NA,CASSQDPGNEQFF,TGTGCCAGCAGCCAAGACCCAGGGAATGAGCAGTTCTTC
TRBJ2-7,TRBV10-3,NA,many,CAISEGLEQYF,TGTGCCATCAGTGAGGGTCTCGAGCAGTACTTC
TRBJ2-2,TRBV7-9,TRBD1,many,CASSRTGGTGELFF,TGTGCCAGCAGCCGGACAGGGGGCACCGGGGAGCTGTTTTTT
TRBJ2-7,TRBV6-1,NA,many,CASKGWAGPYEQYF,TGTGCCAGCAAGGGTTGGGCAGGTCCCTACGAGCAGTACTTC
TRBJ1-2,TRBV20-1,TRBD1,many,CSAREPGGPYGYTF,TGCAGTGCTAGAGAACCAGGGGGTCCCTATGGCTACACCTTC
TRBJ1-1,TRBV19,NA,NA,CASSINQGRPNTEAFF,TGTGCCAGTAGTATCAATCAGGGGAGGCCAAACACTGAAGCTTTCTTT
TRBJ1-2,TRBV12-3/TRBV12-4,TRBD1,many,CASRGQEANYGYTF,TGTGCCAGCAGGGGACAGGAGGCTAACTATGGCTACACCTTC
TRBJ2-2,TRBV7-9,NA,few,CASSGIGGSNTGELFF,TGTGCCAGCAGTGGAATAGGAGGGTCGAACACCGGGGAGCTGTTTTTT
TRBJ2-5,TRBV28,NA,many,CASRRTLQETQYF,TGTGCCAGCAGAAGGACATTACAAGAGACCCAGTACTTC
TRBJ2-7,TRBV6-1,NA,many,CASSQGRDYEQYF,TGTGCCAGCAGTCAAGGCAGGGACTACGAGCAGTACTTC
TRBJ1-5,TRBV10-3,NA,many,CAISGQLYQPQHF,TGTGCCATCAGTGGTCAGCTGTATCAGCCCCAGCATTTT
TRBJ2-5,TRBV27,TRBD2,NA,CASSLWASGIQETQYF,TGTGCCAGCAGTTTATGGGCTAGCGGGATTCAAGAGACCCAGTACTTC
TRBJ1-2,TRBV12-3/TRBV12-4,TRBD1,many,CASSWGQGLYGYTF,TGTGCCAGCAGTTGGGGACAGGGACTCTATGGCTACACCTTC
TRBJ1-1,TRBV25-1,NA,few,CASSLSGVPGHRTEAFF,TGTGCCAGCAGTTTGTCCGGGGTACCGGGACATCGCACTGAAGCTTTCTTT
TRBJ1-1,TRBV12-3/TRBV12-4,NA,many,CASSFYRYNYTEAFF,TGTGCCAGCAGTTTTTACAGGTACAATTACACTGAAGCTTTCTTT
TRBJ2-7,TRBV20-1,NA,NA,CSGGGNNEQYF,TGCAGTGGAGGCGGGAACAACGAGCAGTACTTC
TRBJ1-5,TRBV6-9,NA,few,CASSYGGVNSNQPQHF,TGTGCCAGCAGTTACGGGGGGGTAAATAGCAATCAGCCCCAGCATTTT
TRBJ2-5,TRBV28,TRBD2,many,CASKAGVKETQYF,TGTGCCAGCAAAGCGGGAGTGAAGGAGACCCAGTACTTC
TRBJ2-7,TRBV20-1,TRBD2,NA,CSAIRGTSGRTYEQYF,TGCAGTGCAATCCGTGGGACTAGCGGGAGGACATACGAGCAGTACTTC
TRBJ1-6,TRBV28,NA,NA,CASSLSAGQYTSNNSPLHF,TGTGCCAGCAGTTTATCGGCAGGCCAATACACCTCCAATAATTCACCCCTCCACTTT
TRBJ2-5,TRBV5-1,NA,NA,CASRFIFGGGQETQYF,TGCGCCAGCAGATTCATTTTTGGAGGGGGGCAAGAGACCCAGTACTTC
TRBJ2-1,TRBV5-1,TRBD2,few,CASSLRSTSGNYNEQFF,TGCGCCAGCAGCCTCAGGTCTACTAGCGGAAATTACAATGAGCAGTTCTTC
TRBJ1-6,TRBV5-6,NA,many,CASSLGPATNSPLHF,TGTGCCAGCAGCTTGGGGCCGGCGACTAATTCACCCCTCCACTTT
TRBJ1-1,TRBV27,TRBD1,many,CASSLGVQGSSTEAFF,TGTGCCAGCAGTTTAGGGGTACAGGGGAGTAGCACTGAAGCTTTCTTT
TRBJ2-1,TRBV5-1,NA,NA,CASSLVGGSNEQFF,TGCGCCAGCAGCCTGGTAGGAGGGAGCAATGAGCAGTTCTTC
TRBJ2-2,TRBV27,NA,few,CASSPYGASGEPFF,TGTGCCAGCTCACCCTATGGAGCGTCCGGGGAGCCGTTTTTT
TRBJ1-2,TRBV6-5,NA,NA,CASSYRSGGFYGYTF,TGTGCCAGCAGTTACCGGTCGGGGGGCTTCTATGGCTACACCTTC
TRBJ2-5,TRBV20-1,TRBD2,many,CSASSTSGVRETQYF,TGCAGTGCTTCATCGACTAGCGGTGTGAGGGAGACCCAGTACTTC
TRBJ2-4,TRBV12-3/TRBV12-4,NA,many,CASSTRLGNIQYF,TGTGCCAGCAGTACCCGACTCGGAAACATTCAGTACTTC
TRBJ1-6,TRBV6-1,NA,many,CASSEVFRSPLHF,TGTGCCAGCAGTGAAGTGTTTCGTTCACCCCTCCACTTT
TRBJ1-5,TRBV20-1,NA,NA,CSARDLRQGAGNQPQHF,TGCAGTGCTAGAGATCTTCGGCAGGGTGCAGGCAATCAGCCCCAGCATTTT
TRBJ1-5,TRBV7-2,NA,many,CASSPIGWPQHF,TGTGCCAGCAGCCCCATCGGATGGCCCCAGCATTTT
TRBJ2-2,TRBV6-1,TRBD2,many,CASSSPLWGGPSTGELFF,TGTGCCAGCAGTAGCCCCCTCTGGGGAGGGCCAAGCACCGGGGAGCTGTTTTTT
TRBJ2-1,TRBV24-1,NA,many,CATSDLQGGNEQFF,TGTGCCACCAGTGATTTGCAAGGCGGGAATGAGCAGTTCTTC
TRBJ1-2,TRBV4-1,TRBD1,many,CASSQPPGQLNYGYTF,TGCGCCAGCAGCCAACCGCCGGGACAGCTTAACTATGGCTACACCTTC
TRBJ2-5,TRBV7-9,TRBD1,many,CASSLPDRGRYQETQYF,TGTGCCAGCAGCTTACCCGACAGGGGTCGGTACCAAGAGACCCAGTACTTC
TRBJ2-2,TRBV7-9,NA,NA,CASSFAGPGELFF,TGTGCCAGCAGCTTTGCCGGCCCCGGGGAGCTGTTTTTT
TRBJ2-5,TRBV11-2,TRBD2,many,CASSSHGEGLETQYF,TGTGCCAGCAGCTCCCACGGGGAGGGTCTTGAGACCCAGTACTTC
TRBJ1-5,TRBV4-1,NA,few,CASSQDGGRGWQPQHF,TGCGCCAGCAGCCAAGATGGGGGGAGGGGATGGCAGCCCCAGCATTTT
TRBJ1-1,TRBV14,NA,once,CASSHPRGAFEAEAFF,TGTGCCAGCAGCCATCCGAGGGGAGCCTTTGAGGCTGAAGCTTTCTTT
TRBJ1-1,TRBV19,TRBD1,few,CASNPTGEYTEAFF,TGTGCCAGTAACCCGACAGGGGAGTACACTGAAGCTTTCTTT
TRBJ1-2,TRBV2,NA,many,CASSSHYYGYTF,TGTGCCAGCAGTTCCCATTACTATGGCTACACCTTC
TRBJ1-1,TRBV20-1,NA,NA,CSARKTGNTEAFF,TGCAGTGCTAGGAAGACAGGGAACACTGAAGCTTTCTTT
TRBJ1-6,TRBV15,NA,NA,CATSKGPQGDSPLHF,TGTGCCACCAGCAAAGGGCCTCAAGGAGATTCACCCCTCCACTTT
TRBJ2-3,TRBV12-3/TRBV12-4,NA,many,CASSLITGTTDTQYF,TGTGCCAGCAGTTTAATTACGGGAACCACAGATACGCAGTATTTT